The rows below give T cell receptor beta chains drawn from one sample of a study of response to subunit inactivated influenza vaccine. Each CDR3 protein gets one entry after TCRdb re-called the RT-PCR reads with MiXCR. The sample has 290,000 or so distinct CDR3 sequences, about 20% seen once. Sequencing used PBMCs from blood, obtained 21 months after vaccination. The receptor set was obtained from a man aged 50-75 years who received an inactivated influenza vaccine. CDR3s include the opening cysteine and the closing phenylalanine or tryptophan. A D gene is named only where the DNA matches it firmly. Clone size, where shown, is once, few, many, or a class for clones that have expanded.

D | size | J | V | CDR3 | DNA
NA | NA | TRBJ2-4 | TRBV21-1 | CASSKVGPRNLAKNIQYF | TGTGCCAGCAGCAAAGTTGGACCGAGGAATCTAGCCAAAAACATTCAGTACTTC
NA | few | TRBJ1-2 | TRBV20-1 | CSARGGTEGYTF | TGCAGTGCTAGGGGGGGAACGGAGGGCTACACCTTC
NA | many | TRBJ1-5 | TRBV12-3/TRBV12-4 | CASSRGRYQPQHF | TGTGCCAGCAGCCGGGGCAGATATCAGCCCCAGCATTTT
NA | NA | TRBJ2-5 | TRBV3-1 | CASSQAGVGETQYF | TGTGCCAGCAGCCAAGCAGGGGTCGGGGAGACCCAGTACTTC
NA | few | TRBJ1-2 | TRBV3-1 | CASSQESVVGYGYTF | TGTGCCAGCAGCCAAGAATCGGTGGTGGGCTATGGCTACACCTTC
NA | NA | TRBJ1-1 | TRBV7-8 | CASSLAWDKIRADGTEAFF | TGTGCCAGCAGCTTAGCATGGGACAAGATAAGGGCAGACGGCACTGAAGCTTTCTTT
TRBD1 | NA | TRBJ1-5 | TRBV4-2 | CASSQDLDRVNQPQHF | TGTGCCAGCAGCCAAGATCTTGACAGGGTCAATCAGCCCCAGCATTTT
TRBD1 | many | TRBJ1-2 | TRBV7-2 | CASSPPGTEIGGYTF | TGTGCCAGCAGCCCCCCCGGGACAGAGATAGGTGGCTACACCTTC
TRBD1 | NA | TRBJ1-6 | TRBV19 | CASRDRAGNSPLHF | TGTGCCAGTCGCGACAGGGCGGGTAATTCACCCCTCCACTTT
TRBD1 | few | TRBJ1-2 | TRBV4-2 | CASSQDYDRAPLSGYTF | TGTGCCAGCAGCCAAGATTACGACAGGGCCCCGCTTAGTGGCTACACCTTC
NA | NA | TRBJ2-4 | TRBV10-3 | CAISDPLAKNIQYF | TGTGCCATCAGTGACCCTCTAGCCAAAAACATTCAGTACTTC
TRBD1 | many | TRBJ2-1 | TRBV12-3/TRBV12-4 | CASSPGGRGSEQFF | TGTGCCAGCAGCCCAGGGGGCCGGGGCAGCGAGCAGTTCTTC